A selection of T cell receptor beta chains follows, all from one sample in a study of blood T cell repertoires in COVID-19. The data were produced by immunoSEQ multiplex PCR, yet TCRdb's version contains in-frame clones alone and is incomplete. The sample shows a few hundred thousand clones, roughly 87% of them seen only once. Input material: peripheral blood. The receptors originated from a woman aged 18-29 years who had recovered from COVID-19. CDR3s include the opening cysteine and the closing phenylalanine or tryptophan. Fields, in order: J gene, V gene, CDR3 protein.

>TRBJ1-1|TRBV5-4
CASSAAGGGTEAFF
>TRBJ2-3|TRBV5-8
CASSLPAGSGPYF
>TRBJ2-7|TRBV25-1
CASSESAGGKYEQYF
>TRBJ2-1|TRBV25-1
CASTSTRLNEQFF
>TRBJ2-7|TRBV7-2
CASSLASIGRGEQYF
>TRBJ1-1|TRBV3-1/TRBV3-2
CASSQDWDTSAFF
>TRBJ1-3|TRBV19
CASRRGGTIYF
>TRBJ2-2|TRBV27
CATMTGAGGPNTGELFF
>TRBJ1-2|TRBV25-1
CASSVSGTGALYGYTF
>TRBJ1-1|TRBV7-9
CASSLPEYKAFF
>TRBJ1-2|TRBV5-4
CASSSGGGENYGYTF
>TRBJ2-5|TRBV28
CASGGNMGASGDQETQYF
>TRBJ2-7|TRBV18
CASSPGGAPSYEQYF
>TRBJ1-1|TRBV30
CAWSILGVNTEAFF